Reported below is one T cell receptor (beta chain). Its matching antigen is unknown. The sample is drawn from a study of T cell responses to AZD1222 COVID-19 vaccine. Study observations and caveats: No repertoire was sampled before or during the peak T cell response, only after it. Clonal diversity was possibly underestimated, and the donors were mostly white British, with more females.

Germline V gene lookup returns CDR1 SQVTM and CDR2 ANQGSEA. The V end lost 4 bases, the J end lost 0 bases, and 11 bases lay between the germline ends. This CDR3 spans 14 amino acids. Only in-frame clones appear in the TCRdb table, and some are missing; sequencing was by immunoSEQ multiplex PCR. The table lists about 130,000 clones, approximately 86% of them singletons. V and J are TRBV29-1 and TRBJ2-3; D is perhaps TRBD1 or TRBD2 (6 bases each). The specimen comprised peripheral blood, sampled 28 days after the second AZD1222 dose. The sequence came from an adult who received the AZD1222 COVID-19 vaccine. The CDR3 sequence is CSVAPGASTDTQYF. In nucleotides, the CDR3 is TGCAGCGTTGCTCCGGGGGCTAGCACAGATACGCAGTATTTT.